Described below is a single TCR beta chain sequence and its context. This record belongs to a study of blood T cell repertoires in COVID-19. In the study overall: Samples of COVID-19 (acute and convalescent) were obtained from the United States, Italy and Spain. Sources were T cells, B-cell-depleted T cells, or PBMCs; the material itself was cDNA or gDNA.

Seattle participants joined during active infection and were tracked over time. The V end was cut by 2 bases, the J end by 9 bases, with 10 bases between. The CDR3 runs 12 residues. Per the authors' pipeline: It was from reference gene primer amplification that nucleated cell counts were estimated. Generated by immunoSEQ multiplex PCR, the TCRdb table keeps only in-frame clones and is missing some. That table is the source of V, J and clone size, and D and trimming were worked out from the DNA. The table has 300,000 to 400,000 clones, about 89% seen once. The source is a woman aged 60-75 years with COVID-19, enrolled during active disease. This rearrangement joins TRBV12-3 or TRBV12-4 to TRBJ1-1; D remains unclear. Sequenced input: peripheral blood. CDR3 nucleotides: TGTGCCAGCAGTTTATCGGGGATTAAAGCTTTCTTT. Translating it yields CASSLSGIKAFF.